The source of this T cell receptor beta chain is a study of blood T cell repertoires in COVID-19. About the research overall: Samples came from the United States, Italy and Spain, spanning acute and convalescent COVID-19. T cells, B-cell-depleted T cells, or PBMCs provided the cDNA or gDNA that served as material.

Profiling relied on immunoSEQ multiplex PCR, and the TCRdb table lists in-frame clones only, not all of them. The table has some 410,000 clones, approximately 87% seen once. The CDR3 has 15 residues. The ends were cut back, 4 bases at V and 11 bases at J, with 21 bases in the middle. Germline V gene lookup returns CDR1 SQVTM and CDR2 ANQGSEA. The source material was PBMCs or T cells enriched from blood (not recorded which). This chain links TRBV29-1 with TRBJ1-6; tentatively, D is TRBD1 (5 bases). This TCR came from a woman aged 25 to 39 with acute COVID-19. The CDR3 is CSVVPRGSDPAPLHF. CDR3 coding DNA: TGCAGCGTTGTCCCGCGGGGCTCCGACCCGGCACCCCTCCACTTT.